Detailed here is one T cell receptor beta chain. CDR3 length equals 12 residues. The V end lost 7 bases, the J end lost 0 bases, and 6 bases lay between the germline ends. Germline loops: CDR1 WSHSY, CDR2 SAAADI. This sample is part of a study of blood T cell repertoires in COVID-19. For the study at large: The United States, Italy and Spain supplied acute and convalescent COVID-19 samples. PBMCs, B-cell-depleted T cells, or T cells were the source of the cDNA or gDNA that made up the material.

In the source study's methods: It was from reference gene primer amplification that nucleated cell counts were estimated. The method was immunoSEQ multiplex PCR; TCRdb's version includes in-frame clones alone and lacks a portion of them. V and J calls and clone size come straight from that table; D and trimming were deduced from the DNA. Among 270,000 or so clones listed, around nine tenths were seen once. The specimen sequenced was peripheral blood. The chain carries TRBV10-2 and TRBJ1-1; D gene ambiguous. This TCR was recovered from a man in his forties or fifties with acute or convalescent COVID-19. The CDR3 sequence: CASKTVNTEAFF. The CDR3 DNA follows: TGCGCCAGCAAAACGGTGAACACTGAAGCTTTCTTT.